This TCR beta chain was identified during a study of immune cell composition in non-small cell lung cancer. This clone was detected only once. Its specificity is not known. General study findings and limits: Squamous carcinomas (roughly 80%) more often had tumour-associated clones >0.5% than adenocarcinomas (roughly 33%).

Genomic DNA came from frozen unsorted single-cell suspensions. The V gene's germline CDR1 is SEHNR and CDR2 FQNEAQ (reference sequence). V shed 0 bases, J shed 7 bases, and the junction held 7 bases outside the gene matches. CDR3 length equals 16 residues. Here immunoSEQ multiplex PCR was the method, and the copy in TCRdb shows in-frame clones only, minus some. The data show thousands of clones, about 72% seen once. This clonotype was sampled from a human donor with non-small cell lung cancer. J is TRBJ2-1 and V is TRBV7-9; 9 bases are a match to TRBD2. Sequenced material: lung tumor tissue. The CDR3 reads CASSLALSGSMNEQFF. The CDR3 coding sequence is TGTGCCAGCAGCTTAGCGCTTAGCGGGAGTATGAATGAGCAGTTCTTC.